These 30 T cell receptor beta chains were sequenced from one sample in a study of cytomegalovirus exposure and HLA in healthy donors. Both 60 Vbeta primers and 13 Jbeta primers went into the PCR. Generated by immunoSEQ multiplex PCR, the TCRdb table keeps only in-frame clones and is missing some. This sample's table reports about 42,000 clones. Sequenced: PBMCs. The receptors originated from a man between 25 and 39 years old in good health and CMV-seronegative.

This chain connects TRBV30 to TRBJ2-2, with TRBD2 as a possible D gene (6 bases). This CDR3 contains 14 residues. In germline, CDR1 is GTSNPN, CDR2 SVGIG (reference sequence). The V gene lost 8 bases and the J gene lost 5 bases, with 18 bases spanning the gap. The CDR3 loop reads CAGGTQGRTGELFF. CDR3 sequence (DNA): TGTGCCGGAGGGACCCAGGGCAGAACCGGGGAGCTGTTTTTT.

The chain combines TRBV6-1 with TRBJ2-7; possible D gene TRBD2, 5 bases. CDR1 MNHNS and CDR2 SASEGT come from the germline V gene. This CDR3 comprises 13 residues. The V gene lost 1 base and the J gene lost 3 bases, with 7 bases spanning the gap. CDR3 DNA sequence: TGTGCCAGCAGTGAAGTAGACTACTACGAGCAGTACTTC. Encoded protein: CASSEVDYYEQYF.

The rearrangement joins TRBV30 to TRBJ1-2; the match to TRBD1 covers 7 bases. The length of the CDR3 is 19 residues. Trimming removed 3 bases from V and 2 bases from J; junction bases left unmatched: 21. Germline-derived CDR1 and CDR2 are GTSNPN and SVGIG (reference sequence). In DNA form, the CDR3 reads TGTGCCTGGAGGTTGGGTGGGGACAGAGGACCCAGACTAAACTATGGCTACACCTTC. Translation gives CAWRLGGDRGPRLNYGYTF.

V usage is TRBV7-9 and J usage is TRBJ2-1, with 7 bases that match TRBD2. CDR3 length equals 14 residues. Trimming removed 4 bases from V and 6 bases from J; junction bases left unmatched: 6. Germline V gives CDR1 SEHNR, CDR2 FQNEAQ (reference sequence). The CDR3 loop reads CASSYPGRGNEQFF. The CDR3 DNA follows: TGTGCCAGCAGCTATCCGGGGAGGGGCAATGAGCAGTTCTTC.

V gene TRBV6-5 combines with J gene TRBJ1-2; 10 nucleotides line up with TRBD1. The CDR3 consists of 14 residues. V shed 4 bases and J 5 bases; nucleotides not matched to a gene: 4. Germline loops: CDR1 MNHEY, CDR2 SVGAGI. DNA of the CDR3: TGTGCCAGCAGTTCCGGGGGACAGGGGTATGGCTACACCTTC. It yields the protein CASSSGGQGYGYTF.

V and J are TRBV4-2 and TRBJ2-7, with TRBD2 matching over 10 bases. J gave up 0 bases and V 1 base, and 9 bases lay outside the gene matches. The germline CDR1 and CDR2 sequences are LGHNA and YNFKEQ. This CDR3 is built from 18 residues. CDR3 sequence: CASSQVVLLAGASYEQYF. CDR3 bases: TGTGCCAGCAGCCAAGTCGTCCTCCTAGCGGGGGCCTCCTACGAGCAGTACTTC.

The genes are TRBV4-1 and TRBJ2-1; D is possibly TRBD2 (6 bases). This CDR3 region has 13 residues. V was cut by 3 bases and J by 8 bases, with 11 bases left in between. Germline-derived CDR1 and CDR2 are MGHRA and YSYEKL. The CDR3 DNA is TGCGCCAGCAGCCATGGGGCTAGCGATGAGCAGTTCTTC. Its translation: CASSHGASDEQFF.

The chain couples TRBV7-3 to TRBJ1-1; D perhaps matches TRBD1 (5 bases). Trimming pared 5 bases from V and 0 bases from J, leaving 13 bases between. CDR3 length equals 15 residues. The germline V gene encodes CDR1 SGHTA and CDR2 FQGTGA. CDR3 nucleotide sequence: TGTGCCAGCAGCCCTAGGGGCAGGTTGAACACTGAAGCTTTCTTT. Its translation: CASSPRGRLNTEAFF.

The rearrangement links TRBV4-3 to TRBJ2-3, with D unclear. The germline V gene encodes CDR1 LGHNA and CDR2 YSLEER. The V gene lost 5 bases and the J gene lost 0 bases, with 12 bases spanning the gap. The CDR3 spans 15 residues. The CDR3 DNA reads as TGCGCCAGCAGCTATTGGCTAGAAAGCACAGATACGCAGTATTTT. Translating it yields CASSYWLESTDTQYF.

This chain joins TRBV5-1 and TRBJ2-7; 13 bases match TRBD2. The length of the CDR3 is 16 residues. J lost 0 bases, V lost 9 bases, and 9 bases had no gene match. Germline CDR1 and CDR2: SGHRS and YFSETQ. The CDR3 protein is CAIPGLAGIHSYEQYF. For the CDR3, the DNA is TGCGCCATCCCGGGACTAGCGGGAATCCACTCCTACGAGCAGTACTTC.

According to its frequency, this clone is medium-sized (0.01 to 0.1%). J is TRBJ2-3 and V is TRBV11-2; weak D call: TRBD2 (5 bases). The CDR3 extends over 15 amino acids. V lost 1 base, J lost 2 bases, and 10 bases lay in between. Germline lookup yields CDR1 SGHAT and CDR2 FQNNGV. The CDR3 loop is CASSLGLYPTDTQYF. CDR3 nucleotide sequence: TGTGCCAGCAGCTTAGGACTATATCCCACAGATACGCAGTATTTT.

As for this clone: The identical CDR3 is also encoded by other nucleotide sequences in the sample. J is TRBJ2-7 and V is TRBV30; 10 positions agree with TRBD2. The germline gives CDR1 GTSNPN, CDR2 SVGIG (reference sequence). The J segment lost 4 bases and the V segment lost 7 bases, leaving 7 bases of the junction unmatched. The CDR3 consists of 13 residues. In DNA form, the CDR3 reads TGTGCCTTCTCACTAGCGGGGACATACGAGCAGTACTTC. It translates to CAFSLAGTYEQYF.

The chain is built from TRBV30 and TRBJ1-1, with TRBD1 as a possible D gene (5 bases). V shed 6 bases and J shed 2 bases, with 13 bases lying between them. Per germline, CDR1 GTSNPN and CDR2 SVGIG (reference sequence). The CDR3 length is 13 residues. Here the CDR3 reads CACPDGTNTEAFF. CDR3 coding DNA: TGTGCCTGCCCTGACGGGACTAACACTGAAGCTTTCTTT.

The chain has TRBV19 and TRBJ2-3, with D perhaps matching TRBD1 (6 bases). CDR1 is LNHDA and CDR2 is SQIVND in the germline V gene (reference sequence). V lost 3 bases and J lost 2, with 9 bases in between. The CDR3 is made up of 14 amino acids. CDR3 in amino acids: CASSMQGTTDTQYF. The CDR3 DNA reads TGTGCCAGTAGTATGCAGGGGACCACAGATACGCAGTATTTT.

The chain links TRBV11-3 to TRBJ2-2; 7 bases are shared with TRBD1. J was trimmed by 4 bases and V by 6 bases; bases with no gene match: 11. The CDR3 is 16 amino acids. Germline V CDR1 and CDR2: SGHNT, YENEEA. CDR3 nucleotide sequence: TGTGCCAGCAGTCCCGGCGGACAGGAGTCCACCGGGGAGCTGTTTTTT. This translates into CASSPGGQESTGELFF.

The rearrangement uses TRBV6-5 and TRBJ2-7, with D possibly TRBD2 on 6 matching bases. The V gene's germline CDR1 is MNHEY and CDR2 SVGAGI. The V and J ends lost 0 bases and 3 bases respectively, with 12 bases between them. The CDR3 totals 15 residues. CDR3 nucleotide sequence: TGTGCCAGCAGTTACTCTGGGGGGACGATCTACGAGCAGTACTTC. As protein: CASSYSGGTIYEQYF.

In DNA, the CDR3 is TGTGCCAGCAAGGCTAGCGGGAGTAGGCTCGAGCAGTACTTC. It yields the protein CASKASGSRLEQYF. The chain couples TRBV6-5 to TRBJ2-7; 10 bases agree with TRBD2. The CDR3 sequence is 14 residues long. V lost 7 bases and J lost 6; bases outside the gene matches: 9. In germline, CDR1 is MNHEY, CDR2 SVGAGI.

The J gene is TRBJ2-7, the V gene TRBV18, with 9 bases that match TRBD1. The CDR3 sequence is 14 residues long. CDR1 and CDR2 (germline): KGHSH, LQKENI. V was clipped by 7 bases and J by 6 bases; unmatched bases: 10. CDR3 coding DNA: TGTGCCAGCTTACATGGACAGGGGACCGGCGAGCAGTACTTC. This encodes CASLHGQGTGEQYF. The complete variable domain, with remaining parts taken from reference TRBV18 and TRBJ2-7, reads NAGVMQNPRHLVRRRGQEARLRCSPMKGHSHVYWYRQLPEEGLKFMVYLQKENIIDESGMPKERFSAEFPKEGPSILRIQQVVRGDSAAYFCASLHGQGTGEQYFGPGTRLTVT.

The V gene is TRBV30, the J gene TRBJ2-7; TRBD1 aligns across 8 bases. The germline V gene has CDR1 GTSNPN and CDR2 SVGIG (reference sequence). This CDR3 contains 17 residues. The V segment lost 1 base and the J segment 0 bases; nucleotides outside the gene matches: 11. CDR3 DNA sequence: TGTGCCTGGAGTGAACCCCCACGGGACAGGTTCTCCTACGAGCAGTACTTC. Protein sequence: CAWSEPPRDRFSYEQYF. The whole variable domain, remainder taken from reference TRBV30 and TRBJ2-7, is SQTIHQWPATLVQPVGSPLSLECTVEGTSNPNLYWYRQAAGRGLQLLFYSVGIGQISSEVPQNLSASRPQDRQFILSSKKLLLSDSGFYLCAWSEPPRDRFSYEQYFGPGTRLTVT.

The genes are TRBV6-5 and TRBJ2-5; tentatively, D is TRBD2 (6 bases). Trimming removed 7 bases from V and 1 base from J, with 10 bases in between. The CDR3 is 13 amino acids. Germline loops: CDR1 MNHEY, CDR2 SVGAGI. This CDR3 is CASTRGGQETQYF. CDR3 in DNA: TGTGCCAGCACCCGGGGAGGCCAAGAGACCCAGTACTTC.

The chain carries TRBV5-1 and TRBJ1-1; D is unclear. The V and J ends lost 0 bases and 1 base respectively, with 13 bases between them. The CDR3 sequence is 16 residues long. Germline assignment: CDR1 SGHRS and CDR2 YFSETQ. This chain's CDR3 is CASSLAPGRGNTEAFF. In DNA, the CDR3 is TGCGCCAGCAGCTTGGCCCCGGGGAGAGGGAACACTGAAGCTTTCTTT.

CDR3 nucleotides: TGCGCCAGCAGCAAGACAGGGGCCACTGAAGCTTTCTTT. This translates into CASSKTGATEAFF. The rearrangement joins TRBV5-1 to TRBJ1-1; 8 positions agree with TRBD1. Germline trimming cut 4 bases from V and 4 bases from J; bases unmatched to any gene: 3. The germline CDR1 and CDR2 sequences are SGHRS and YFSETQ. This CDR3 is 13 amino acids long.

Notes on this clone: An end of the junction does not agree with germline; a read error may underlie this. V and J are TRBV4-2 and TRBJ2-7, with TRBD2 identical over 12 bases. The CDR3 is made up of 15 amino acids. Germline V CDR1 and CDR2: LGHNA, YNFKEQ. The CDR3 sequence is CASSKETSGSYEQYF. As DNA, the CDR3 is TGTGCCAGCAGCAAAGAGACTAGCGGGAGTTACGAGCAGTACTTC.

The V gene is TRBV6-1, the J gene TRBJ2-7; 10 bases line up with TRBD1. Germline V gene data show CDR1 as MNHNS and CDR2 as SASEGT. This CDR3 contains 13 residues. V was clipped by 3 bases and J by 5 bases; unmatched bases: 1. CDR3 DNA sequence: TGTGCCAGCAGTGAGGGACAGGGGCACGAGCAGTACTTC. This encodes CASSEGQGHEQYF.

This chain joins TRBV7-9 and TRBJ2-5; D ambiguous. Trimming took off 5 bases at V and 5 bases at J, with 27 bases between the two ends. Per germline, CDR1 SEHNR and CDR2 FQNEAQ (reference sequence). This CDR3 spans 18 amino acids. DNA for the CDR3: TGTGCCAGCAGCGTAACTCCGACCGTTGGCTGGAGTGTTGAGACCCAGTACTTC. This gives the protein CASSVTPTVGWSVETQYF.

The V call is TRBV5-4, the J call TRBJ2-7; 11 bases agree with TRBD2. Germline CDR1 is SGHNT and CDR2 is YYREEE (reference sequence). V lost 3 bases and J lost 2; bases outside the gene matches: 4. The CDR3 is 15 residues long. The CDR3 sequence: CASSWGTSGTYEQYF. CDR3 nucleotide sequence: TGTGCCAGCAGCTGGGGGACTAGCGGAACCTACGAGCAGTACTTC.

DNA for the CDR3: TGTGCCAGCTCGGGTCTAGGGAACACTGAAGCTTTCTTT. Encoded protein: CASSGLGNTEAFF. The V and J genes are TRBV18 and TRBJ1-1; D is unclear. The CDR3 has 13 amino acids. Trimming removed 6 bases at V and 1 base at J, with 9 bases between. Germline V gene data show CDR1 as KGHSH and CDR2 as LQKENI.

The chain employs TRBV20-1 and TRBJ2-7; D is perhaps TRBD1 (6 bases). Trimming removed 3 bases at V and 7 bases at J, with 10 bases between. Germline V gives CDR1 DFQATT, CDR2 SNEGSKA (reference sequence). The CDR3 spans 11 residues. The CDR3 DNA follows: TGCAGTGCTAGGGGGGCTACGGAGCAGTACTTC. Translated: CSARGATEQYF.

The DNA for the CDR3 is TGTGCCAGCAGCTATCGGACAGGAGGCGAGCAGTACTTC. This gives the protein CASSYRTGGEQYF. V gene TRBV11-3 combines with J gene TRBJ2-7; 7 bases align to TRBD1. This CDR3 region has 13 residues. Germline V gene sequence: CDR1 SGHNT, CDR2 YENEEA. The ends lost 4 bases at V and 6 bases at J; junction bases unmatched: 6.

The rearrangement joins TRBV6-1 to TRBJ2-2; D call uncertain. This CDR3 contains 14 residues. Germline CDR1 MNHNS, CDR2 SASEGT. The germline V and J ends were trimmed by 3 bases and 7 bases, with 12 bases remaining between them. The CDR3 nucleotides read TGTGCCAGCAGTGAGTCCGGGTTCAGCGGGGAGCTGTTTTTT. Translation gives CASSESGFSGELFF.